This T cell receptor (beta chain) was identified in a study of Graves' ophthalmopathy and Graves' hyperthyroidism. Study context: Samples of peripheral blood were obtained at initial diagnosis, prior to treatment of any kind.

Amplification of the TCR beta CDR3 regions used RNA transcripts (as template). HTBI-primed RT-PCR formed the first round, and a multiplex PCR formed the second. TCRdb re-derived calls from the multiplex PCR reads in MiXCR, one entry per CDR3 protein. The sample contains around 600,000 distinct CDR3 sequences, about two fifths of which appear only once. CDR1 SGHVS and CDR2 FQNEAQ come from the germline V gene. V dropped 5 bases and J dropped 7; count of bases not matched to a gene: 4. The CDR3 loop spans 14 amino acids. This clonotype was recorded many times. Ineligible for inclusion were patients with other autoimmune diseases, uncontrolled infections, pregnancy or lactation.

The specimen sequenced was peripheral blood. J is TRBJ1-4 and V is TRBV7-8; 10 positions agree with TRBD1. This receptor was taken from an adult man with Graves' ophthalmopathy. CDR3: CASSRTGGGEKLFF. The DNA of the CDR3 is TGTGCCAGCAGCCGGACAGGGGGAGGTGAAAAACTGTTTTTT.